This TCR beta chain was retrieved from a study of shared clonotypes between healthy human individuals. The study, taken as a whole, reports: A few donors shared about 5% of their naive CD4 clonotypes. Shared clonotypes across all four donors exceeded non-shared ones in generation probability.

Trimming took off 3 bases at V and 3 bases at J, with 8 bases between the two ends. The CDR3 is 13 residues long. The germline V gene has CDR1 SGHVS and CDR2 FQNEAQ. For this clone: Its antigen is still unknown.

Some clones are missing from TCRdb's copy, which holds only in-frame ones; the method was immunoSEQ multiplex PCR. Here the sample spans around 700,000 clones, approximately 79% being singletons. The chain joins TRBV7-8 to TRBJ1-1, with unresolved D. This clonotype was obtained from a woman in her 30s in good health. Material for sequencing was memory CD4+ T cells sorted from blood. Sample subset: CD45RA-negative fraction. The CDR3 nucleotides are TGTGCCAGCAGCTTCAGACGGGACACTGAAGCTTTCTTT. It specifies CASSFRRDTEAFF.